Described below is a single T cell receptor (beta chain) sequence and its context. Produced via immunoSEQ multiplex PCR; TCRdb's table is partial and in-frame only. The table has about 170,000 clones, approximately 92% seen once; the top ten hold roughly 4.3%. These data originate in a study of control samples from healthy donors and cancer patients. With 3 bases removed from V and 2 bases from J, the gap between germline ends came to 13 bases. The CDR3 is 15 residues long. CDR1 is LGHNA and CDR2 is YSLEER in the germline V gene. This chain connects TRBV4-3 to TRBJ1-2, with D possibly matching TRBD1 (6 bases). The sequencing sample was made of blood. The clonotype comes from a woman aged 55-75 years in good health. The CDR3 spells CASSHYNQGNYGYTF. The CDR3 DNA is TGCGCCAGCAGCCACTATAACCAGGGGAACTATGGCTACACCTTC.